This TCR beta chain was sequenced during a study of T cell responses to AZD1222 COVID-19 vaccine. CDR1 and CDR2 from the germline V gene are LNHDA and SQIVND (reference sequence). This CDR3 contains 13 residues. V lost 5 bases and J lost 8; bases outside the gene matches: 4. Some clones are missing from TCRdb's copy, which holds only in-frame ones; the method was immunoSEQ multiplex PCR. The sample holds about 140,000 clones, more than 85% seen once. This clonotype originated in an adult in good health. Sample: peripheral blood, taken on day 0 of AZD1222 vaccination. The chain employs TRBV19 and TRBJ2-4; 9 bases match TRBD1. The CDR3 coding sequence is TGTGCCAGTAGTTGGCGGGACAGGGACATTCAGTACTTC. Translated, it gives CASSWRDRDIQYF.